The 21 T cell receptor beta chains below all came from one sample that was sequenced in a study of T-cell reconstitution after alpha-beta-depleted transplantation in children. Unique molecular identifiers were incorporated during preparation of the TCRbeta library. Each CDR3 protein is one row after TCRdb ran MiXCR on the PCR reads. The sample records 250,000 to 300,000 distinct CDR3 sequences, roughly 9.1% being singletons. The sequencing here drew on PBMCs, taken before TCRalphabeta/CD19-depleted stem cell transplant. Receptors originate from a boy under two years old with acute myeloid leukemia, due to receive a stem cell transplant.

This clonotype has ten or more counts. This rearrangement joins TRBV29-1 to TRBJ2-7; TRBD2 is a possible D gene (5 bases). Germline-derived CDR1 and CDR2 are SQVTM and ANQGSEA. Trimming cost V 6 bases and J 3 bases, with 9 bases left between them. The CDR3 sequence is 11 residues long. CDR3 DNA sequence: TGCAGCGTGGCAACTAGCTACGAGCAGTACTTC. It yields the protein CSVATSYEQYF.

This clonotype was observed a handful of times. The chain recombines TRBV6-1 with TRBJ2-1; no reliable D call. Germline V gene sequence: CDR1 MNHNS, CDR2 SASEGT. The CDR3 spans 15 residues. V lost 7 bases and J lost 0, with 13 bases in between. The CDR3: CASTHGSSSYNEQFF. The DNA for the CDR3 is TGTGCCAGCACACACGGAAGTAGCTCCTACAATGAGCAGTTCTTC.

The genes are TRBV28 and TRBJ2-2, with D possibly called TRBD1 or TRBD2 (5 bases each). CDR1 MDHEN and CDR2 SYDVKM come from the germline V gene. V lost 2 bases and J 2 bases, leaving 18 bases between the germline ends. CDR3 length: 18 residues. CDR3 nucleotide sequence: TGTGCCAGCAGTTTAGGCGGGTTCAAGGGACCTAACACCGGGGAGCTGTTTTTT. Translating gives CASSLGGFKGPNTGELFF.

This clonotype came up many times. The rearrangement links TRBV5-1 to TRBJ2-7; no definite D call. The CDR3 contains 11 residues. CDR1 SGHRS and CDR2 YFSETQ come from the germline V gene. Trimming pared 4 bases from V and 4 bases from J, leaving 6 bases between. The CDR3 nucleotides read TGCGCCAGCAGCAATAGGTACGAGCAGTACTTC. Amino acids: CASSNRYEQYF.

This clonotype appeared many times. CDR3 in DNA: TGCGCCAGCAGCCAATACAAGGGACAGGGGTATGGCTACACCTTC. It specifies CASSQYKGQGYGYTF. V usage is TRBV4-3 and J usage is TRBJ1-2; 10 bases agree with TRBD1. This CDR3 is built from 15 residues. Germline lookup yields CDR1 LGHNA and CDR2 YSLEER. The trim removed 2 bases at V and 5 bases at J, leaving 5 bases unmatched.

This clonotype was picked up many times. The chain has TRBV6-1 and TRBJ1-6; 9 nucleotides align to TRBD1. The germline CDR1 and CDR2 sequences are MNHNS and SASEGT. V lost 6 bases to trimming and J lost 9 bases; unmatched junction nucleotides: 6. The CDR3 spans 14 residues. Here the CDR3 DNA reads TGTGCCAGCAGATCACAGGGGGCGAGTTCACCCCTCCACTTT. Amino acid sequence: CASRSQGASSPLHF.

The rearrangement uses TRBV20-1 and TRBJ2-5; 8 bases line up with TRBD2. Per germline, CDR1 DFQATT and CDR2 SNEGSKA (reference sequence). The CDR3 is 16 amino acids. V lost 6 bases, J lost 4 bases, and 16 bases stayed unmatched. CDR3 coding DNA: TGCAGTGCAATGTCGAACGGGGGGGCCAGATTAGAGACCCAGTACTTC. Translated, it gives CSAMSNGGARLETQYF.

This clonotype was recorded at least ten times. V and J are TRBV18 and TRBJ2-2; D remains ambiguous. Germline V gives CDR1 KGHSH, CDR2 LQKENI. V was pared by 3 bases and J by 1 base, with 9 bases between. The CDR3 is 15 amino acids. The CDR3 DNA sequence: TGTGCCAGCTCACCGGTCAGGCGGAACACCGGGGAGCTGTTTTTT. Protein: CASSPVRRNTGELFF. Variable domain in full (rest from reference TRBV18 and TRBJ2-2): NAGVMQNPRHLVRRRGQEARLRCSPMKGHSHVYWYRQLPEEGLKFMVYLQKENIIDESGMPKERFSAEFPKEGPSILRIQQVVRGDSAAYFCASSPVRRNTGELFFGEGSRLTVL.

The chain is built from TRBV5-1 and TRBJ2-7, with a possible D match to TRBD2 (6 bases). The CDR3 is 17 amino acids. In germline, CDR1 is SGHRS, CDR2 YFSETQ. The V end was cut by 1 base, the J end by 2 bases, with 19 bases between. The chain's CDR3 is CASSLTKPGLLTYEQYF. As DNA, the CDR3 is TGCGCCAGCAGCTTGACAAAGCCGGGACTTTTGACCTACGAGCAGTACTTC.

At least ten counts were recorded for this clonotype. This chain connects TRBV7-3 to TRBJ2-1; 9 nucleotides align to TRBD1. CDR1 SGHTA and CDR2 FQGTGA come from the germline V gene. Trimming at V came to 4 bases and at J to 7 bases, leaving 8 bases not matched to a gene. CDR3 length: 15 residues. The CDR3 is CASSYTGGPWNEQFF. In DNA form, the CDR3 reads TGTGCCAGCAGCTACACAGGGGGCCCTTGGAATGAGCAGTTCTTC.

This clonotype was counted at least ten times. The genes are TRBV3-1 and TRBJ2-3, with 7 bases lining up with TRBD2. Germline-derived CDR1 and CDR2 are LGHDT and YNNKEL (reference sequence). Unmatched junction bases numbered 9, after V lost 4 bases and J lost 2 bases. The CDR3 consists of 16 residues. In nucleotides, the CDR3 is TGTGCCAGCAGCCCTTCTAGCGGACTTACCACAGATACGCAGTATTTT. This translates into CASSPSSGLTTDTQYF.

This clonotype was observed many times. This rearrangement joins TRBV20-1 to TRBJ2-7, with a possible D match to TRBD2 (6 bases). V lost 3 bases and J 2 bases, leaving 11 bases between the germline ends. The CDR3 sequence is 13 residues long. Germline V lookup: CDR1 DFQATT, CDR2 SNEGSKA (reference sequence). The CDR3 bases are TGCAGTGCTAGGGAGGGCTACACCTACGAGCAGTACTTC. It specifies CSAREGYTYEQYF.

This sequence joins TRBV5-6 and TRBJ2-7; D gene ambiguous. The CDR3 has 16 residues. V lost 4 bases and J 0 bases, leaving 17 bases between the germline ends. The germline CDR1 and CDR2 sequences are SGHDT and YYEEEE. The CDR3 DNA reads as TGTGCCAGCAGCCCCTGGCTTAGTTGGGGCTCCTACGAGCAGTACTTC. Its protein product is CASSPWLSWGSYEQYF. The full variable domain, with the rest looked up from reference TRBV5-6 and TRBJ2-7, is DAGVTQSPTHLIKTRGQQVTLRCSPKSGHDTVSWYQQALGQGPQFIFQYYEEEERQRGNFPDRFSGHQFPNYSSELNVNALLLGDSALYLCASSPWLSWGSYEQYFGPGTRLTVT.

In its sample, this clonotype was seen many times. The gene calls are TRBV30 and TRBJ2-1; 8 nucleotides line up with TRBD2. CDR3 length: 15 residues. Germline-derived CDR1 and CDR2 are GTSNPN and SVGIG (reference sequence). After removal of 0 bases from V and 7 bases from J, the junction contained 8 bases not matched to a gene. In nucleotides, the CDR3 is TGTGCCTGGAGTGTACATCGGGGGGGTCGGAATGAGCAGTTCTTC. As protein: CAWSVHRGGRNEQFF.

With regard to this clonotype: One base away lies a much larger clone, so this may be a sequencing read error. The genes are TRBV24-1 and TRBJ2-1, with a tentative D call TRBD2 (7 bases). The J call is in doubt because the DNA end fits TRBJ2-7 better. The CDR3 sequence is 11 residues long. Germline CDR1 reads KGHDR; CDR2 reads SFDVKD. The CDR3 loop is CATSQGTTQYF. CDR3 bases: TGTGCCACCAGCCAGGGGACTACGCAGTACTTC.

The chain has TRBV5-6 and TRBJ1-5; D gene unclear. Germline CDR1 SGHDT, CDR2 YYEEEE. Trimming left V 4 bases short and J 7 bases short, with 9 bases between. CDR3 length: 12 amino acids. CDR3 DNA: TGTGCCAGCAGCCCCGTTCGGCAGCCCCAGCATTTT. Protein: CASSPVRQPQHF.

This chain links TRBV5-1 with TRBJ1-6; D perhaps matches TRBD1 (5 bases). CDR1 and CDR2 (germline): SGHRS, YFSETQ. Between the trimmed V and J ends, which lost 0 bases and 11 bases, there was a span of 9 bases. The CDR3 contains 13 residues. As DNA, the CDR3 is TGCGCCAGCAGCTTGGCCTCAGGGACACCCCTCCACTTT. This gives the protein CASSLASGTPLHF.

This sequence joins TRBV20-1 and TRBJ2-3, with 10 bases that match TRBD2. This CDR3 has 14 amino acids. The trim removed 7 bases at V and 2 bases at J, leaving 6 bases unmatched. Germline loops: CDR1 DFQATT, CDR2 SNEGSKA (reference sequence). The CDR3 DNA reads as TGCAGTGTTGCCGGACTAGCGGTCACAGATACGCAGTATTTT. It is translated as CSVAGLAVTDTQYF.

This clonotype came up many times. The genes are TRBV13 and TRBJ2-4; D call uncertain. Trimming removed 5 bases from V and 0 bases from J, with 8 bases in between. This CDR3 spans 14 amino acids. Germline CDR1 reads PRHDT; CDR2 reads FYEKMQ (reference sequence). The CDR3 DNA reads as TGTGCCAGCAGCGGAAACATAGCCAAAAACATTCAGTACTTC. Translation: CASSGNIAKNIQYF.

In this sample, this clonotype turned up many times. V usage is TRBV6-5 and J usage is TRBJ2-1, with 13 bases that match TRBD2. CDR3 length: 18 residues. Germline CDR1 and CDR2: MNHEY and SVGAGI. V shed 6 bases and J 5 bases; nucleotides not matched to a gene: 13. CDR3 bases: TGTGCCAGCAGACTCGGACTAGCGGGGGCCCAATTACACAATGAGCAGTTCTTC. It encodes CASRLGLAGAQLHNEQFF.

This clonotype appeared many times. This chain connects TRBV5-1 to TRBJ1-2; 7 positions agree with TRBD1. The CDR3 totals 14 residues. Trimming removed 4 bases from V and 4 bases from J; junction bases left unmatched: 7. Germline assignment: CDR1 SGHRS and CDR2 YFSETQ. In nucleotides, the CDR3 is TGCGCCAGCAGCGGGGGACAGAACGTCTATGGCTACACCTTC. It specifies CASSGGQNVYGYTF.